This note documents a single T cell receptor beta chain sequence. The antigen remains unidentified. Only in-frame clones appear in the TCRdb table, and some are missing; sequencing was by immunoSEQ multiplex PCR. Of about 95,000 clones in the sample, 91% were seen once. These data come from a study of OX40 agonist ivuxolimab in advanced cancers. Study-level background: Patient treatment consisted of intravenous ivuxolimab administration every 2 weeks at 0.01 to 10 mg/kg.

Germline lookup yields CDR1 SGHTA and CDR2 FQGNSA. V lost 5 bases, J lost 0 bases, and 3 bases stayed unmatched. The length of the CDR3 is 14 residues. Broader study findings: Researchers report that CD8+ T cells had, on average, more expanded clones than CD4+.

This clonotype originated in an adult with an advanced solid tumor such as melanoma, head and neck, liver or kidney cancer. The V and J genes are TRBV7-2 and TRBJ2-5, with 7 nucleotides matching TRBD1. The material was CD4+ or CD8+ T cells sorted from blood, obtained in a trial of the OX40 agonist ivuxolimab. CDR3 nucleotide sequence: TGTGCCAGCAGCAAGACAGGGAACCAAGAGACCCAGTACTTC. The encoded protein is CASSKTGNQETQYF. The whole variable domain, filled in from reference TRBV7-2 and TRBJ2-5, reads GAGVSQSPSNKVTEKGKDVELRCDPISGHTALYWYRQSLGQGLEFLIYFQGNSAPDKSGLPSDRFSAERTGGSVSTLTIQRTQQEDSAVYLCASSKTGNQETQYFGPGTRLLVL.